Given below is one T cell receptor (beta chain) in context. Antigen specificity is unknown. CD4+CD45RO+CD25- cells were isolated as memory CD4+ T cells. Constant-region reverse primers amplified full-length variable regions, followed by semi-nested Nested Universal Primer A PCR. TCRdb called the 5' RACE reads again in MiXCR, with one record for every CDR3 protein. The data show 6,400 or so distinct CDR3 sequences, 55% to 60% seen once. Study-wide findings and caveats: Tumor Treg TCRs overlapped most with tumor naive CD4+ cells.

The CDR3 has 14 residues. Trimming pared 3 bases from V and 4 bases from J, leaving 10 bases between. The chain has TRBV12-3 or TRBV12-4 and TRBJ1-3; D not resolved. Sequencing was performed on tumor-infiltrating memory CD4+ T cells sorted from the breast tumor. Subset here: memory CD4+ T cells, CD4+CD45RO+CD25-. This clonotype originated in a female donor with breast cancer. The CDR3 DNA sequence: TGTGCCAGCAGTTTGGTGGGAAACGGAAACACCATATATTTT. This gives the protein CASSLVGNGNTIYF.